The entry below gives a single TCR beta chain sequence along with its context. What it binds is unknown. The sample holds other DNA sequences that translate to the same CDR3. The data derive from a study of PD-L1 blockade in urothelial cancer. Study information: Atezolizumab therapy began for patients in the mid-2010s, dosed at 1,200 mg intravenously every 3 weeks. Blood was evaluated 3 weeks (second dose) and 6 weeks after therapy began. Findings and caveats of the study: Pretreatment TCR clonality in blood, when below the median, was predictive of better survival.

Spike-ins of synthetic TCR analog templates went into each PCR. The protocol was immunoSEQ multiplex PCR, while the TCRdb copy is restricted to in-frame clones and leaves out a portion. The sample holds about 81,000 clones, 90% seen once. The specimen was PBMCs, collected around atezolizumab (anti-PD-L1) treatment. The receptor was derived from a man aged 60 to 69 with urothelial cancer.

CDR3 region: CASSQGVAGGFGETQYF. The CDR3 DNA follows: TGTGCCAGCAGCCAAGGAGTAGCGGGAGGGTTCGGAGAGACCCAGTACTTC. The chain carries TRBV4-2 and TRBJ2-5; 11 bases agree with TRBD2. The CDR3 is 17 residues long. Looked up from germline, CDR1 is LGHNA and CDR2 is YNFKEQ. The ends lost 1 base at V and 4 bases at J; junction bases unmatched: 8.